What follows describes a single TCR beta chain. Its antigen is still unknown. The CDR3 is made up of 17 amino acids. The data are from a study of T cell responses to AZD1222 COVID-19 vaccine. Study-wide points: Nearly half of the spike-specific TCRs reportedly recognize variant regions that carry no mutations.

The table came from immunoSEQ multiplex PCR; TCRdb's copy has only in-frame clones and leaves some out. Among some 100,000 clones listed, about 83% were seen once. This TCR was recovered from an adult in good health. The sample was peripheral blood, taken on day 0 of AZD1222 vaccination. The chain joins TRBV12-1 to TRBJ2-6; no check of the table's D call, TRBD1, against the DNA was made. TRBV12-1 is designated a pseudogene. The CDR3 DNA reads as TGTGCCAGCAGCTTTCCAGGGATCCTTACTGGGGCCAACGTCCTGACTTTC. It codes for CASSFPGILTGANVLTF.